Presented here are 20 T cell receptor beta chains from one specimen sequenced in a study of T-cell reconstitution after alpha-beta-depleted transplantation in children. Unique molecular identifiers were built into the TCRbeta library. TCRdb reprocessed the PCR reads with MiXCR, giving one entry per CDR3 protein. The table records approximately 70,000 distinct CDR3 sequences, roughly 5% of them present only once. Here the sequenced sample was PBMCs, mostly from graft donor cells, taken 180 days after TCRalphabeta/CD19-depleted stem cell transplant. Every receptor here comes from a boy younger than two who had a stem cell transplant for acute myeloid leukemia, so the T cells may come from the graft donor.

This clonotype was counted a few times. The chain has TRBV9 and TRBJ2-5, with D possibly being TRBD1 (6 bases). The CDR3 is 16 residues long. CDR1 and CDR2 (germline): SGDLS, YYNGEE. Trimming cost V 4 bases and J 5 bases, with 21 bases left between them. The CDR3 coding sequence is TGTGCCAGCAGCCCACGTGTCGGGACACTGAGTGAGACCCAGTACTTC. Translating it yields CASSPRVGTLSETQYF.

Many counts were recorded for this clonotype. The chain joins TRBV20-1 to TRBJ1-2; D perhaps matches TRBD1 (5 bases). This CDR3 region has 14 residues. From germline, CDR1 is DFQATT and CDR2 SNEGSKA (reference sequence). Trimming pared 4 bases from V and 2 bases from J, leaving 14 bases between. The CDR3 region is CSATLGDSNYGYTF. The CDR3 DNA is TGCAGTGCTACCCTTGGAGACAGCAACTATGGCTACACCTTC.

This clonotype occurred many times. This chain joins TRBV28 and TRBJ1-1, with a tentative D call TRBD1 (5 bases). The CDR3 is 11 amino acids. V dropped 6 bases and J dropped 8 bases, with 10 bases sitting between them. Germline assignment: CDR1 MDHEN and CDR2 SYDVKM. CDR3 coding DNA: TGTGCCAGCAGCCCCGGGGGAGAAGCTTTCTTT. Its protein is CASSPGGEAFF.

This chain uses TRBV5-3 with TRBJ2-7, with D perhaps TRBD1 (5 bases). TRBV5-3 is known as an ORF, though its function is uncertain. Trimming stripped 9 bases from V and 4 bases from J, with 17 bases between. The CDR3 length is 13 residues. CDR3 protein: CAMSLGQQYEQYV. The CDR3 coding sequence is TGTGCCATGAGCCTGGGGCAGCAGTACGAGCAGTACGTC.

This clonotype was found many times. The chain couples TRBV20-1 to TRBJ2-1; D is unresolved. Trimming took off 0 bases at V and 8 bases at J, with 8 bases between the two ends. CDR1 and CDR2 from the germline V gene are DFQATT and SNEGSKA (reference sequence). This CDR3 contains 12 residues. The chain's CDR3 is CSARDSTDEQFF. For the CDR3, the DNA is TGCAGTGCTAGAGACAGTACGGATGAGCAGTTCTTC.

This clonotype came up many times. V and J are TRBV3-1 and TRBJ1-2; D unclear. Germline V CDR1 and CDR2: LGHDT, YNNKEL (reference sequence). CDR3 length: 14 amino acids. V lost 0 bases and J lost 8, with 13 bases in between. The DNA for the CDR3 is TGTGCCAGCAGCCAAGAGGCCCCGGCAGGCGGCTACACCTTC. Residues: CASSQEAPAGGYTF.

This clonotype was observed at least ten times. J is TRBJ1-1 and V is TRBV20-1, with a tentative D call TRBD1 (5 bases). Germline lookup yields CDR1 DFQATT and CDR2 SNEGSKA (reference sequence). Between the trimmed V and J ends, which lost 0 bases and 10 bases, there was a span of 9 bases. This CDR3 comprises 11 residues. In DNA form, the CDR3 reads TGCAGTGCTAGAGATTATAGGGGAGCTTTCTTT. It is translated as CSARDYRGAFF.

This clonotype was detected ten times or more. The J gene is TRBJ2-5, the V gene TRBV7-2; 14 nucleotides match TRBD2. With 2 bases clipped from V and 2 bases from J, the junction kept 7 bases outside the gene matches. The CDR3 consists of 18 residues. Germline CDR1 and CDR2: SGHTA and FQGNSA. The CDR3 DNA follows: TGTGCCAGCAGCTTATCCCTAAGACTAGCGGGGGGGCAAGAGACCCAGTACTTC. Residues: CASSLSLRLAGGQETQYF.

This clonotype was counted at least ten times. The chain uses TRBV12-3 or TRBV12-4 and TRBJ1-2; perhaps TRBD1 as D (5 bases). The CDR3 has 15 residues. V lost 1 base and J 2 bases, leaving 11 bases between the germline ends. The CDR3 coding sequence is TGTGCCAGCAGTTTAGGGGCCGCAGGGAACTATGGCTACACCTTC. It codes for CASSLGAAGNYGYTF.

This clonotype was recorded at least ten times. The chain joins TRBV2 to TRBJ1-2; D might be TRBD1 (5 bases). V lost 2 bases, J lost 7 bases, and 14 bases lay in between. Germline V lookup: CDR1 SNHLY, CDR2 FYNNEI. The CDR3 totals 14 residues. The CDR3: CASSEWGKDSGYTF. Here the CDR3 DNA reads TGTGCCAGCAGTGAATGGGGGAAGGACTCTGGCTACACCTTC.

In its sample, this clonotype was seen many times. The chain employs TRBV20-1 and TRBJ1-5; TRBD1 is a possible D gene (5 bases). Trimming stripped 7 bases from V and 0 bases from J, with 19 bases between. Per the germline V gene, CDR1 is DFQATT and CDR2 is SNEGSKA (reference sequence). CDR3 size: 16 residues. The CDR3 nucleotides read TGCAGTGTTACGTCCTTGGGGCCCCATAGCAATCAGCCCCAGCATTTT. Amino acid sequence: CSVTSLGPHSNQPQHF.

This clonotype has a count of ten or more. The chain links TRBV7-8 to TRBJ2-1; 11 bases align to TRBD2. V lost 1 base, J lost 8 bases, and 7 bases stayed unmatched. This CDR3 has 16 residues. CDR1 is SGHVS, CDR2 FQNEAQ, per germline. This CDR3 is CASSLVAGGSGDEQFF. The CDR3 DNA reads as TGTGCCAGCAGCTTAGTAGCGGGGGGGTCTGGCGATGAGCAGTTCTTC.

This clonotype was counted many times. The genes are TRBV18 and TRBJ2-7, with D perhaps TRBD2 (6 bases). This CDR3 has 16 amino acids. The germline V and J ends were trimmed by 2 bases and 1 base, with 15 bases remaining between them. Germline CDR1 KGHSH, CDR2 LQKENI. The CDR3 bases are TGTGCCAGCTCACCAGAAGGAGGGGAGAAATCCTACGAGCAGTACGTC. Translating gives CASSPEGGEKSYEQYV.

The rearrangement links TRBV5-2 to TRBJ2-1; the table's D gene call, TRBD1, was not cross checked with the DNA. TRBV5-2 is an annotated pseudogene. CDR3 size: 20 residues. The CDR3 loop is CARGPKPRDRVQGTYNEQFF. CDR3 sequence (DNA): TGTGCCAGGGGCCCGAAGCCCCGGGACAGGGTACAGGGGACCTACAATGAGCAGTTCTTC.

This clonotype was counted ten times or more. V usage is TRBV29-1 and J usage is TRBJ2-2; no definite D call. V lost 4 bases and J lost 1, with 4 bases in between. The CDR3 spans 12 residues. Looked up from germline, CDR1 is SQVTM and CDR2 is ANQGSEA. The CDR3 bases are TGCAGCGTTGCGGGGAACACCGGGGAGCTGTTTTTT. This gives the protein CSVAGNTGELFF.

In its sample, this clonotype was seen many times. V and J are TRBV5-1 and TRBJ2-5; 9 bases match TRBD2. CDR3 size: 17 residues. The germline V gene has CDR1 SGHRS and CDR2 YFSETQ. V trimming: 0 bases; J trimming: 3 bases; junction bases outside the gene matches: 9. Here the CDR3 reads CASSLVGLAGRKETQYF. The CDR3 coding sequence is TGCGCCAGCAGCTTGGTCGGGCTAGCGGGAAGGAAAGAGACCCAGTACTTC.

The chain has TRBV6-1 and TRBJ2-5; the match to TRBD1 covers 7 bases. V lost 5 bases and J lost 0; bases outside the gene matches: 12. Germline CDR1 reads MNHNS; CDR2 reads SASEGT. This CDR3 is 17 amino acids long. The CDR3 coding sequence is TGTGCCAGCAGTACCAACAGGGGCAGATCGTACCAAGAGACCCAGTACTTC. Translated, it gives CASSTNRGRSYQETQYF.

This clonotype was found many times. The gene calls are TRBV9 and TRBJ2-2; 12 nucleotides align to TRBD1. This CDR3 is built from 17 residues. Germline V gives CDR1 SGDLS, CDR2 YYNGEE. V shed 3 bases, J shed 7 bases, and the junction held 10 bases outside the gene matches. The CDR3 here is CASSALPGQGADGELFF. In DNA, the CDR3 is TGTGCCAGCAGCGCACTCCCGGGACAGGGGGCCGACGGGGAGCTGTTTTTT.

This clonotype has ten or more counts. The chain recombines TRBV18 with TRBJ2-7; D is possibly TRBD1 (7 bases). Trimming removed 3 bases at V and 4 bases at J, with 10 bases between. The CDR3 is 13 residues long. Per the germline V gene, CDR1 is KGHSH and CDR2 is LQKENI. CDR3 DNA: TGTGCCAGCTCACCGCGGGACAGATACGAGCAGTACTTC. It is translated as CASSPRDRYEQYF.

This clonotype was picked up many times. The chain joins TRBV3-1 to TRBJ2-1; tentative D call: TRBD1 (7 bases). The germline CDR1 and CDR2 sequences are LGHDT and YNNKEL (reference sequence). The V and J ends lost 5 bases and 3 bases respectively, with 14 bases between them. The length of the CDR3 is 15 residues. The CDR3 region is CASSNRGGYYNEQFF. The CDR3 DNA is TGTGCCAGCAGCAACAGGGGAGGATACTACAATGAGCAGTTCTTC.